This TCR beta chain was documented in a study of shared clonotypes between healthy human individuals (dated by TCRdb to 2020 to 2021). Turning to the overall study: The cohort included a few men and a couple of women between 18 and 49 years of age. Per donor, leukapheresis produced somewhere between about 0.94 and 9 billion PBMCs. Blood TCR repertoires of four to six healthy adults were deeply sequenced to estimate repertoire size and the extent of clonotype sharing between individuals. For each donor, three plates each were used for CD4 naive and CD4 memory, two plates were used for CD8 naive, and one plate was used for CD8 memory. To increase sequencing depth and limit assay-specific biases, different laboratories used diverse techniques to prepare libraries and sequence TCR repertoires.

The donors were healthy, HIV-negative adults with no recently reported acute infections or vaccinations. Only Caucasian adults living in Nashville, Tennessee, USA were represented among the donors. CD4+ T cells were enriched by magnetic negative selection, after which naive cells were positively selected on CD45RA and the negative fraction was taken as the memory subset. After blood collection by leukapheresis, PBMCs were isolated using Ficoll-Histopaque density gradient centrifugation and then cryopreserved in the vapor phase of liquid nitrogen. Purity and quantity of every magnetically sorted T cell population were checked by analytical flow cytometry. Genomic DNA was isolated from every sorted fraction and measured by UV absorbance on a Nanodrop 2000c. What the work shows at the level of the full study, not this receptor alone: Approximately 5% of naive CD4, 3.5% of naive CD8, approximately 2.2% of memory CD4, and around 0.42% of memory CD8 clonotypes were shared across a few donors. The small number of donors limited the genetic and exposure-history diversity represented. Even with the large sequencing depth, rarefaction of the sorted-subset datasets indicated that sequencing was incomplete. Clonotypes shared by all four sorted-subset donors showed higher generation probabilities than non-shared clonotypes. Pairwise subsampling indicated that sequencing depth was expected to affect the degree of clonotype sharing among donors. Estimated clonotype richness was generally larger for naive than for memory subsets. Sampling was limited to blood, and TCR repertoires in tissue likely differ from TCR repertoires in blood.

TCR CDR3 regions were amplified from genomic DNA by multiplex PCR using the deep immunoSEQ assay. Genomic DNA extracted from each cell subset was distributed evenly over all wells of several immunoSEQ 96-well plates, and each plate served as one replicate. For sorted subsets, approximately 190 ng genomic DNA, equal to 25,000 to 35,000 T cell genomes, was loaded into each replicate PCR. Purified libraries were quantified with a Qubit 3.0 fluorometer, sized on a Bioanalyzer 2100, and re-quantified with the KAPA Library Quantification kit. Each immunoSEQ 96-well plate was sequenced on its own single-read 150-cycle Illumina NextSeq 550 flow cell. In the original analysis: Because the immunoSEQ output included only junctional sequences and no quality scores, the filtering could not be the same as the filtering used for full-length reads. Sequences were annotated with PyIR, a Python wrapper for IgBLAST v1.9, using IMGT germline references to assign V/J genes and CDR3. Any read was removed if the V/J assignment was weak (E-value above 1e-6), the CDR3 was missing, or the read contained stop codons, out-of-frame junctions, or ambiguous translated residues. V3J clonotypes were defined as sequences sharing an identical inferred V gene, J gene, and CDR3 amino acid sequence. To compute the percentage overlap between repertoires, the number of shared unique clonotypes was divided by the size of the smaller repertoire. Three approaches were used to assess repertoire richness: RTK rarefaction, the Chao1 estimator, and Recon v2.1 estimates of unobserved clonotypes. Generation probabilities for all TCRbeta clonotypes obtained by the gDNA method from a handful of donors were computed using OLGA. The clones in this table, taken by TCRdb from immuneACCESS, are in-frame only. Not every clone is retained; where verified, under half of the shortfall comes from an unresolved V gene, and the cause of the rest is unknown. V, J and clone size derive from that table, while D and trimming were established from the DNA sequence. In this sample the table shows roughly 1 million clones, 75% of which occur a single time. Approximately 1.5% of the sample belongs to the ten largest clones.

The V end loses 4 bases and the J end loses 1 base, and a stretch of 14 bases separates them. Looking up the germline V gene yields CDR1 SGHRS and CDR2 YFSETQ. Spanning cysteine to phenylalanine, the CDR3 consists of 15 amino acids. Of all the DNA, just the CDR3 is kept, 45 bases in frame from base 1. A note on this clone: The clone's antigen remains unknown. There are no base qualities to consult, and no much larger clone falls within one base.

The sequenced material came from memory CD4+ T cells sorted from blood. According to the study, the label for this sample's cell subset or site signals: CD45RA-negative fraction. This receptor chain uses TRBV5-1 and TRBJ1-1; the D region possibly corresponds to TRBD1 (5 bases align). The receptor was isolated from a man aged 18 to 29 in good health. The CDR3 region has the sequence CASSETLQGNTEAFF. The sequence in DNA is TGCGCCAGCAGCGAAACCCTTCAGGGGAACACTGAAGCTTTCTTT. The reference TRBV5-1 and TRBJ1-1 proteins fill in what lies around the CDR3, so the full variable domain reads KAGVTQTPRYLIKTRGQQVTLSCSPISGHRSVSWYQQTPGQGLQFLFEYFSETQRNKGNFPGRFSGRQFSNSRSEMNVSTLELGDSALYLCASSETLQGNTEAFFGQGTRLTVV.